The 21 T cell receptor beta chains reported below all come from one sample, sequenced in a study of graft-versus-host responses after intestinal transplantation. The antigens of these receptors remain unknown. Here immunoSEQ multiplex PCR was the method, and the copy in TCRdb shows in-frame clones only, minus some. This table holds tens of thousands of clones, roughly 91% found once. This material consisted of unstimulated CD4+ T cells sorted from spleen or lymph node cells, taken before intestinal transplant. These receptors were collected from a human donor who received an intestinal transplant.

V is TRBV6-5 and J is TRBJ1-6, with a possible D match to TRBD1 (6 bases). CDR1 is MNHEY and CDR2 is SVGAGI in the germline V gene. CDR3 length equals 15 residues. The ends were cut back, 2 bases at V and 7 bases at J, with 12 bases in the middle. Here the CDR3 DNA reads TGTGCCAGCAGTTACCAAACAGGGACCAATTCACCCCTCCACTTT. Translated: CASSYQTGTNSPLHF.

The rearrangement links TRBV5-1 to TRBJ1-5, with D possibly being TRBD1 (5 bases). The CDR3 spans 13 residues. Trimming pared 3 bases from V and 5 bases from J, leaving 9 bases between. Germline V gene sequence: CDR1 SGHRS, CDR2 YFSETQ. The CDR3 region has the DNA TGCGCCAGCAGCTCTGGGGCGGATCAGCCCCAGCATTTT. It specifies CASSSGADQPQHF.

This clone appeared a few times. CDR3 sequence: CASSLGLEDGYTF. DNA for the CDR3: TGTGCCAGCAGCCTGGGACTCGAGGATGGCTACACCTTC. This rearrangement joins TRBV2 to TRBJ1-2; D possibly corresponds to TRBD1 (5 bases). From germline, CDR1 is SNHLY and CDR2 FYNNEI. Deletions cut 6 bases from V and 6 bases from J, with 14 bases between. The CDR3 extends over 13 amino acids.

The chain links TRBV5-1 to TRBJ1-3, with D possibly being TRBD1 (6 bases). This CDR3 region has 14 residues. Deletions cut 2 bases from V and 4 bases from J, with 10 bases between. Per the germline V gene, CDR1 is SGHRS and CDR2 is YFSETQ. The CDR3: CASSLPGQGNTIYF. CDR3 nucleotides: TGCGCCAGCAGCTTACCCGGACAGGGAAACACCATATATTTT.

The chain carries TRBV6-5 and TRBJ1-2; D unclear. V was cut by 4 bases and J by 3 bases, with 9 bases left in between. CDR1 MNHEY and CDR2 SVGAGI come from the germline V gene. This CDR3 region has 13 residues. This CDR3 reads CASSSGGYYGYTF. The CDR3 nucleotides read TGTGCCAGCAGTTCAGGAGGGTACTATGGCTACACCTTC.

This chain uses TRBV7-9 with TRBJ1-4; D is perhaps TRBD1 (5 bases). The CDR3 has 14 amino acids. V lost 7 bases and J 5 bases, leaving 14 bases between the germline ends. Germline V lookup: CDR1 SEHNR, CDR2 FQNEAQ (reference sequence). This CDR3 is CASTTGGRNEKLFF. Written as DNA, the CDR3 is TGTGCCAGCACCACGGGGGGAAGGAATGAAAAACTGTTTTTT.

The CDR3 protein is CATSPMGHEADTIYF. CDR3 coding DNA: TGTGCCACCAGCCCGATGGGGCATGAGGCAGACACCATATATTTT. The rearrangement uses TRBV15 and TRBJ1-3; tentative D call: TRBD1 (5 bases). This CDR3 comprises 15 residues. Trimming pared 5 bases from V and 8 bases from J, leaving 19 bases between. The germline CDR1 and CDR2 sequences are LNHNV and YYDKDF (reference sequence). The whole variable domain, filled in from reference TRBV15 and TRBJ1-3, reads DAMVIQNPRYQVTQFGKPVTLSCSQTLNHNVMYWYQQKSSQAPKLLFHYYDKDFNNEADTPDNFQSRRPNTSFCFLDIRSPGLGDTAMYLCATSPMGHEADTIYFGEGSWLTVV.

This rearrangement joins TRBV4-3 to TRBJ1-3, with a weak D call TRBD1 (5 bases). The CDR3 totals 17 residues. Germline V CDR1 and CDR2: LGHNA, YSLEER. V lost 0 bases, J lost 0 bases, and 12 bases lay in between. The CDR3: CASSQEIQANSGNTIYF. As DNA, the CDR3 is TGCGCCAGCAGCCAAGAAATACAGGCTAACTCTGGAAACACCATATATTTT.

The chain carries TRBV11-2 and TRBJ2-1, with 10 bases identical to TRBD2. The CDR3 has 16 residues. J lost 3 bases, V lost 1 base, and 3 bases had no gene match. Germline CDR1 reads SGHAT; CDR2 reads FQNNGV. CDR3 sequence: CASSLARTSGYNEQFF. CDR3 nucleotides: TGTGCCAGCAGCTTAGCGAGGACTAGCGGCTACAATGAGCAGTTCTTC. The whole variable domain, filled in from reference TRBV11-2 and TRBJ2-1, reads EAGVAQSPRYKIIEKRQSVAFWCNPISGHATLYWYQQILGQGPKLLIQFQNNGVVDDSQLPKDRFSAERLKGVDSTLKIQPAKLEDSAVYLCASSLARTSGYNEQFFGPGTRLTVL.

The chain combines TRBV6-4 with TRBJ2-1; D not resolved. The length of the CDR3 is 14 residues. Between the trimmed V and J ends, which lost 4 bases and 5 bases, there was a span of 12 bases. Germline V gene sequence: CDR1 MRHNA, CDR2 SNTAGT. The CDR3 here is CASSVSGVHNEQFF. CDR3 bases: TGTGCCAGCAGTGTGTCAGGTGTGCACAATGAGCAGTTCTTC.

V and J are TRBV6-6 and TRBJ1-5, with 9 bases fitting TRBD1. The CDR3 loop spans 15 amino acids. Germline values: CDR1 MNHNY, CDR2 SVGAGI (reference sequence). Trimming took 6 bases from V and 3 from J; bases not matched to a gene: 6. The CDR3, as DNA: TGTGCCAGCAGCAGGGACAGGGAAAACAATCAGCCCCAGCATTTT. Translation gives CASSRDRENNQPQHF.

The chain carries TRBV6-6 and TRBJ1-1; possible D gene TRBD1, 6 bases. Germline V lookup: CDR1 MNHNY, CDR2 SVGAGI (reference sequence). Trimming took 6 bases from V and 1 from J, leaving 9 bases between them. The CDR3 has 13 amino acids. The CDR3 DNA reads TGTGCCAGCAGCTGGGGACAGAACACTGAAGCTTTCTTT. It translates to CASSWGQNTEAFF.

The CDR3 region is CASSSGTGNYEQYF. The CDR3 region has the DNA TGTGCCAGCAGCTCGGGGACAGGGAACTACGAGCAGTACTTC. This chain links TRBV7-2 with TRBJ2-7, with 9 positions matching TRBD1. This CDR3 is built from 14 residues. V gave up 4 bases and J gave up 3 bases; unmatched junction bases: 4. Germline V gene lookup returns CDR1 SGHTA and CDR2 FQGNSA.

The chain carries TRBV5-7 and TRBJ1-5; D might be TRBD1 (5 bases). TRBV5-7 is sorted into the ORF group, with uncertain function. V dropped 5 bases and J dropped 0 bases, with 24 bases sitting between them. This CDR3 region has 19 residues. CDR3 nucleotide sequence: TGTGCCAGCAGTTACCGGACGGGACTAGACCCTCATAGCAATCAGCCCCAGCATTTT. Its translation is CASSYRTGLDPHSNQPQHF.

The CDR3 DNA is TGCGCCAGCAGCCAAGACCGCACGGGCGGGGAGCTGTTTTTT. This translates into CASSQDRTGGELFF. V is TRBV4-3 and J is TRBJ2-2; no clear D gene. The CDR3 consists of 14 residues. The V gene lost 0 bases and the J gene lost 7 bases, with 9 bases spanning the gap. CDR1 and CDR2 (germline): LGHNA, YSLEER.

The chain links TRBV10-3 to TRBJ1-2, with TRBD1 matching 8 bases. The CDR3 is 14 residues long. V lost 0 bases and J lost 6; bases outside the gene matches: 3. The V gene's germline CDR1 is ENHRY and CDR2 SYGVKD. CDR3: CAISESAGGDGYTF. DNA of the CDR3: TGTGCCATCAGTGAGTCGGCAGGGGGCGATGGCTACACCTTC.

This clone was picked up one time. The V and J genes are TRBV19 and TRBJ2-3; 12 nucleotides match TRBD2. The CDR3 totals 17 residues. The V gene end was trimmed by 5 bases and the J gene end by 3 bases; junction bases not matched to a gene: 9. Per the germline V gene, CDR1 is LNHDA and CDR2 is SQIVND (reference sequence). CDR3 DNA sequence: TGTGCCAGTAGTTCCGGACTAGCGGGGATGGGTACAGATACGCAGTATTTT. It encodes CASSSGLAGMGTDTQYF.

This chain uses TRBV4-3 with TRBJ2-3; 8 positions agree with TRBD2. Germline V CDR1 and CDR2: LGHNA, YSLEER. This CDR3 has 15 amino acids. With V trimmed by 0 bases and J by 1 base, 0 bases remained unmatched. DNA of the CDR3: TGCGCCAGCAGCCAAGAGACTAGCGGCACAGATACGCAGTATTTT. Protein product: CASSQETSGTDTQYF.

The gene calls are TRBV4-1 and TRBJ1-2, with 8 bases identical to TRBD1. The germline gives CDR1 MGHRA, CDR2 YSYEKL. CDR3 length: 16 residues. Unmatched junction bases numbered 7, after V lost 4 bases and J lost 0 bases. The CDR3 spells CASSRQGLEANYGYTF. The CDR3 DNA sequence: TGCGCCAGCAGCCGACAGGGGTTGGAGGCTAACTATGGCTACACCTTC.

The V and J genes are TRBV25-1 and TRBJ2-2; 9 nucleotides agree with TRBD1. Trimming took 6 bases from V and 4 from J; bases not matched to a gene: 9. The CDR3 covers 16 residues. Looked up from germline, CDR1 is MGHDK and CDR2 is SYGVNS. The CDR3 reads CASRMTGTGTTGELFF. The CDR3 nucleotides read TGTGCCAGCAGGATGACCGGGACAGGGACCACCGGGGAGCTGTTTTTT.

The rearrangement links TRBV5-1 to TRBJ1-1; 12 positions match TRBD1. CDR1 and CDR2 (germline): SGHRS, YFSETQ. CDR3 length equals 16 residues. V was clipped by 0 bases and J by 11 bases; unmatched bases: 11. CDR3 DNA: TGCGCCAGCAGCTTGGCGGGACAGGGGGCGGACGGGAAGGCTTTCTTT. This codes for CASSLAGQGADGKAFF.